One sample yielded the 29 T cell receptor beta chains listed below, sequenced in a study of PD-1 blockade in classical Hodgkin lymphoma. Time point here: cycle 4 day 1 (C4D1), after less than 7 weeks of nivolumab. The patients all showed relapse after autologous stem cell transplantation, while their brentuximab vedotin exposure varied. The assay was immunoSEQ multiplex PCR, and TCRdb's table has in-frame clones only and misses some. The sample has about 25,000 clones; roughly 76% are singletons. The material sequenced was peripheral blood mononuclear cells (PBMCs), taken before the fourth cycle of nivolumab. Receptors were obtained from a human donor with classical Hodgkin lymphoma.

This clone was observed a few times. This rearrangement joins TRBV6-1 to TRBJ2-7; maybe TRBD1 (6 bases). The CDR3 spans 11 residues. V lost 10 bases, J lost 7 bases, and 14 bases lay in between. Germline V CDR1 and CDR2: MNHNS, SASEGT. In DNA, the CDR3 is TGTGCCACCATCTCAGGGGCAGAGCAGTACTTC. Its protein product is CATISGAEQYF.

The chain recombines TRBV7-9 with TRBJ1-1, with D tentatively TRBD1 (5 bases). Trimming removed 2 bases at V and 3 bases at J, with 10 bases between. The CDR3 sequence is 14 residues long. Germline V gene lookup returns CDR1 SEHNR and CDR2 FQNEAQ (reference sequence). The CDR3 sequence: CASSLMRGDTEAFF. Written as DNA, the CDR3 is TGTGCCAGCAGCTTAATGCGGGGGGACACTGAAGCTTTCTTT.

This clone was picked up a small number of times. The gene calls are TRBV11-2 and TRBJ2-7; 7 nucleotides match TRBD1. This CDR3 comprises 19 residues. Germline V gene sequence: CDR1 SGHAT, CDR2 FQNNGV. Trimming took 5 bases from V and 2 from J; bases not matched to a gene: 21. In DNA form, the CDR3 reads TGTGCCAGCAGCATAGTGCGAATAGATGGACAGGCAAGGCCCTACGAGCAGTACTTC. It encodes CASSIVRIDGQARPYEQYF.

The genes are TRBV18 and TRBJ2-1; D not certain. CDR3 length: 17 amino acids. From germline, CDR1 is KGHSH and CDR2 LQKENI. V dropped 1 base and J dropped 0 bases, with 13 bases sitting between them. The CDR3 loop reads CASSPLGSTNSYNEQFF. CDR3 DNA: TGTGCCAGCTCACCACTCGGGTCTACCAACTCCTACAATGAGCAGTTCTTC.

The table lists this clone with a few counts. The rearrangement uses TRBV7-2 and TRBJ2-7; either TRBD1 or TRBD2 may supply D (6 bases each). There are 15 residues in the CDR3. Germline V CDR1 and CDR2: SGHTA, FQGNSA. The V end lost 2 bases, the J end lost 4 bases, and 15 bases lay between the germline ends. The CDR3 DNA reads as TGTGCCAGCAGCTTAAGGGAGGCCAGGGGTTACGAGCAGTACTTC. It encodes CASSLREARGYEQYF. Filled out from reference TRBV7-2 and TRBJ2-7, the complete variable domain reads GAGVSQSPSNKVTEKGKDVELRCDPISGHTALYWYRQSLGQGLEFLIYFQGNSAPDKSGLPSDRFSAERTGGSVSTLTIQRTQQEDSAVYLCASSLREARGYEQYFGPGTRLTVT.

This clone was counted only a few times. V usage is TRBV5-6 and J usage is TRBJ2-5; 12 nucleotides match TRBD1. V shed 4 bases, J shed 4 bases, and the junction held 5 bases outside the gene matches. The germline gives CDR1 SGHDT, CDR2 YYEEEE. This CDR3 comprises 15 residues. The CDR3 region has the DNA TGTGCCAGCAGCAGCCGGGACAGGGGGCCAGAGACCCAGTACTTC. It is translated as CASSSRDRGPETQYF.

This clone showed up just a few times. For the CDR3, the DNA is TGTGCCAGTGAGACAGGGGGCGACTATGGCTACACCTTC. The encoded protein is CASETGGDYGYTF. The V call is TRBV11-3, the J call TRBJ1-2; TRBD1 matches at 10 bases. The CDR3 runs 13 residues. Germline values: CDR1 SGHNT, CDR2 YENEEA. V lost 9 bases to trimming and J lost 3 bases; unmatched junction nucleotides: 4. Looking up the rest from reference TRBV11-3 and TRBJ1-2 gives the full variable domain: EAGVVQSPRYKIIEKKQPVAFWCNPISGHNTLYWYLQNLGQGPELLIRYENEEAVDDSQLPKDRFSAERLKGVDSTLKIQPAELGDSAVYLCASETGGDYGYTFGSGTRLTVV.

This chain's CDR3 is CAISESDAVGQPQHF. The CDR3 DNA sequence: TGTGCCATCAGTGAGTCCGATGCGGTCGGTCAGCCCCAGCATTTT. The rearrangement joins TRBV10-3 to TRBJ1-5; no definite D call. The CDR3 extends over 15 amino acids. The V end lost 0 bases, the J end lost 6 bases, and 12 bases lay between the germline ends. CDR1 is ENHRY and CDR2 is SYGVKD in the germline V gene.

This sequence joins TRBV27 and TRBJ2-3; 9 bases are shared with TRBD1. Germline lookup yields CDR1 MNHEY and CDR2 SMNVEV (reference sequence). V lost 5 bases, J lost 8 bases, and 8 bases stayed unmatched. This CDR3 has 14 residues. The CDR3 loop reads CASSGQGRGFTQYF. The DNA of the CDR3 is TGTGCCAGCAGTGGACAGGGGAGGGGCTTTACGCAGTATTTT.

The V and J genes are TRBV5-6 and TRBJ1-6; D unclear. Germline assignment: CDR1 SGHDT and CDR2 YYEEEE. The CDR3 runs to 15 residues. Trimming pared 0 bases from V and 7 bases from J, leaving 11 bases between. The CDR3 loop is CASSLGPQRNSPLHF. CDR3 nucleotides: TGTGCCAGCAGCTTGGGTCCACAACGAAATTCACCCCTCCACTTT.

The J gene is TRBJ1-1, the V gene TRBV5-6, with 7 bases matching TRBD1. The CDR3 spans 14 residues. Germline V gene data show CDR1 as SGHDT and CDR2 as YYEEEE. Germline trimming cut 1 base from V and 5 bases from J; bases unmatched to any gene: 5. CDR3 in DNA: TGTGCCAGCAGCTTGCCAGGGGGAAATACTGAAGCTTTCTTT. Encoded protein: CASSLPGGNTEAFF. The whole variable domain, filled in from reference TRBV5-6 and TRBJ1-1, reads DAGVTQSPTHLIKTRGQQVTLRCSPKSGHDTVSWYQQALGQGPQFIFQYYEEEERQRGNFPDRFSGHQFPNYSSELNVNALLLGDSALYLCASSLPGGNTEAFFGQGTRLTVV.

For the CDR3, the DNA is TGCGCCAGCAGCTTCGGGACAGTCACAGATACGCAGTATTTT. Translation gives CASSFGTVTDTQYF. This chain connects TRBV5-1 to TRBJ2-3, with 7 positions matching TRBD1. The germline V gene has CDR1 SGHRS and CDR2 YFSETQ. Trimming at V came to 2 bases and at J to 2 bases, leaving 2 bases not matched to a gene. The CDR3 has 14 amino acids.

For this clone: The junction does not match germline at one end; this may be a read error. V is TRBV25-1 and J is TRBJ2-5, with TRBD1 as a possible D gene (6 bases). CDR1 and CDR2 from the germline V gene are MGHDK and SYGVNS. CDR3 length equals 16 residues. In DNA, the CDR3 is TGTGCCAGCAGGGAATTAGGGGCTGGGGGCTCTGAGACCCAGTACTTC. Translating gives CASRELGAGGSETQYF. Together with reference TRBV25-1 and TRBJ2-5, the CDR3 gives the full variable domain: EADIYQTPRYLVIGTGKKITLECSQTMGHDKMYWYQQDPGMELHLIHYSYGVNSTEKGDLSSESTVSRIRTEHFPLTLESARPSHTSQYLCASRELGAGGSETQYFGPGTRLLVL.

This chain connects TRBV7-9 to TRBJ2-4, with TRBD1 matching over 7 bases. Losses at the gene ends were 4 bases for V and 1 base for J; bases not matched to a gene: 7. CDR1 and CDR2 (germline): SEHNR, FQNEAQ (reference sequence). The CDR3 has 16 residues. This CDR3 is CASSSTGARAKNIQYF. Written as DNA, the CDR3 is TGTGCCAGCAGCTCTACAGGGGCGCGGGCCAAAAACATTCAGTACTTC.

The count of this clone is one. This sequence joins TRBV7-9 and TRBJ2-1, with 7 positions matching TRBD2. Trimming at V came to 1 base and at J to 15 bases, leaving 9 bases not matched to a gene. The CDR3 is 13 residues long. CDR1 and CDR2 from the germline V gene are SEHNR and FQNEAQ (reference sequence). The CDR3 DNA is TGTGCCAGCAGCTTAGATGGGGGGAGGGGTCCGTTCTTC. Translated, it gives CASSLDGGRGPFF.

This chain connects TRBV2 to TRBJ2-1; TRBD2 is a possible D gene (5 bases). The CDR3 consists of 14 residues. Germline V gene lookup returns CDR1 SNHLY and CDR2 FYNNEI. V lost 2 bases and J 6 bases, leaving 11 bases between the germline ends. In nucleotides, the CDR3 is TGTGCCAGCAGTGAATTCCGAGAGGGCAATGAGCAGTTCTTC. Translating gives CASSEFREGNEQFF. Variable domain in full (rest from reference TRBV2 and TRBJ2-1): EPEVTQTPSHQVTQMGQEVILRCVPISNHLYFYWYRQILGQKVEFLVSFYNNEISEKSEIFDDQFSVERPDGSNFTLKIRSTKLEDSAMYFCASSEFREGNEQFFGPGTRLTVL.

This clone was counted a few times. This chain's CDR3 is CASSLGYRGAKNIQYF. CDR3 bases: TGTGCCAGCAGCTTGGGCTATAGGGGGGCCAAAAACATTCAGTACTTC. This chain uses TRBV5-8 with TRBJ2-4, with a tentative D call TRBD1 (6 bases). CDR3 size: 16 residues. CDR1 is SGHTS, CDR2 YDEGEE, per germline. Trimming removed 0 bases from V and 1 base from J, with 11 bases in between.

This clone is medium-sized in the sample. The chain is built from TRBV4-2 and TRBJ1-1; no clear D gene. Germline CDR1 reads LGHNA; CDR2 reads YNFKEQ. The V end was cut by 0 bases, the J end by 7 bases, with 6 bases between. The CDR3 runs to 12 residues. This chain's CDR3 is CASSQEGSEAFF. In DNA, the CDR3 is TGTGCCAGCAGCCAAGAAGGGAGTGAAGCTTTCTTT.

The chain combines TRBV28 with TRBJ2-2; 8 bases fit TRBD2. The V gene end was trimmed by 2 bases and the J gene end by 9 bases; junction bases not matched to a gene: 8. CDR1 and CDR2 from the germline V gene are MDHEN and SYDVKM. The CDR3 has 15 residues. CDR3 region: CASSLNGGAGRELFF. The CDR3 DNA reads TGTGCCAGCAGTTTAAACGGGGGGGCCGGCCGGGAGCTGTTTTTT.

The rearrangement uses TRBV4-3 and TRBJ1-2; the match to TRBD1 covers 7 bases. The CDR3 is 14 residues long. Germline V gene lookup returns CDR1 LGHNA and CDR2 YSLEER. V lost 1 base, J lost 5 bases, and 4 bases stayed unmatched. The CDR3 nucleotides are TGCGCCAGCAGCCAAGGACAGGGAGTTTATGGCTACACCTTC. Amino acids: CASSQGQGVYGYTF.

V is TRBV4-3 and J is TRBJ2-1, with a weak D call TRBD2 (6 bases). This CDR3 is built from 17 residues. V gave up 0 bases and J gave up 8 bases, with 20 bases separating them. The germline V gene has CDR1 LGHNA and CDR2 YSLEER. The CDR3 DNA reads TGCGCCAGCAGCCAAGATGGGATTGGGACTCCTTCCGATGAGCAGTTCTTC. Translating it yields CASSQDGIGTPSDEQFF.

This chain joins TRBV6-1 and TRBJ2-7, with TRBD1 matching 8 bases. Germline V gene data show CDR1 as MNHNS and CDR2 as SASEGT. The CDR3 covers 16 residues. J gave up 6 bases and V 0 bases, and 10 bases lay outside the gene matches. The CDR3 region has the DNA TGTGCCAGCAGTGAAGCGCTTCCAGGGGGCCGCTCCGAGCAGTACTTC. This codes for CASSEALPGGRSEQYF.

A word on this clone: Other DNA sequences within the sample encode an identical CDR3. V is TRBV11-3 and J is TRBJ2-3; perhaps TRBD2 as D (6 bases). CDR3 size: 14 residues. Germline V gene data show CDR1 as SGHNT and CDR2 as YENEEA. With 5 bases removed from V and 2 bases from J, the gap between germline ends came to 11 bases. CDR3 sequence (DNA): TGTGCCAGCAGCCAGGGAGGCTCCACAGATACGCAGTATTTT. Its protein is CASSQGGSTDTQYF.

This clone was seen more than once but under ten times. This sequence joins TRBV6-5 and TRBJ1-2; D is undetermined. The germline V and J ends were trimmed by 8 bases and 7 bases, with 8 bases remaining between them. This CDR3 has 10 residues. CDR1 MNHEY and CDR2 SVGAGI come from the germline V gene. In nucleotides, the CDR3 is TGTGCCAGCTACTATGCTGGCTACACCTTC. Protein product: CASYYAGYTF.

The CDR3 DNA sequence: TGCGCCAGCAGGTACAGTTGGAGCGGTTACAATGAGCAGTTCTTC. As protein: CASRYSWSGYNEQFF. J is TRBJ2-1 and V is TRBV5-1; D is possibly TRBD2 (5 bases). The CDR3 is made up of 15 amino acids. CDR1 is SGHRS and CDR2 is YFSETQ in the germline V gene. V was cut by 5 bases and J by 4 bases, with 16 bases left in between.

The CDR3 sequence is CASSLQSANTEAFF. The CDR3 DNA follows: TGCGCCAGCAGCTTGCAATCCGCCAACACTGAAGCTTTCTTT. The chain recombines TRBV5-1 with TRBJ1-1, with D uncertain. This CDR3 contains 14 residues. Trimming took off 1 base at V and 2 bases at J, with 9 bases between the two ends. The germline V gene encodes CDR1 SGHRS and CDR2 YFSETQ.

V usage is TRBV6-6 and J usage is TRBJ1-6; possibly TRBD1 for D (5 bases). The CDR3 extends over 14 amino acids. Trimming shortened V by 2 bases and J by 7 bases, and 9 bases separated the two germline ends. The V gene's germline CDR1 is MNHNY and CDR2 SVGAGI (reference sequence). CDR3 loop: CASSYTHRNSPLHF. The CDR3 region has the DNA TGTGCCAGCAGTTACACCCACAGGAATTCACCCCTCCACTTT.

The CDR3 reads CASSLSSGGQETQYF. The CDR3 region has the DNA TGTGCCAGCAGTTTATCTAGCGGGGGGCAAGAGACCCAGTACTTC. The chain employs TRBV28 and TRBJ2-5, with 11 positions matching TRBD2. The CDR3 extends over 15 amino acids. V shed 1 base and J 2 bases; nucleotides not matched to a gene: 0. The germline V gene encodes CDR1 MDHEN and CDR2 SYDVKM.

The chain recombines TRBV25-1 with TRBJ2-7; D assignment may be TRBD1 or TRBD2 (5 bases each). The V end was cut by 8 bases, the J end by 2 bases, with 13 bases between. The CDR3 is made up of 13 amino acids. CDR1 and CDR2 from the germline V gene are MGHDK and SYGVNS. The CDR3 DNA follows: TGTGCCAGCTTGAGGGGAGTTCCCTACGAGCAGTACGTC. This translates into CASLRGVPYEQYV.